This T cell receptor (beta chain) stems from a study of cytomegalovirus exposure and HLA in healthy donors. Study-level background: Unique TCRs from HLA-typed donors, roughly 89 million of them, were held in an early data release. Study observations and caveats: It was reported that the classifier diagnosed cytomegalovirus status with high specificity and sensitivity in both the original and validation cohorts. Researchers reported from a later analysis that most CMV-associated TCR beta chains appeared HLA-restricted. Indistinguishability led to the exclusion of some V segments, TRBV6-2 and TRBV6-3 included.

PCR was performed using 60 Vbeta and 13 Jbeta primers. TCRdb keeps only in-frame clones here, not all; method: immunoSEQ multiplex PCR. The sample carries under 300,000 clones, about 83% recorded once. Turning to this clone: Its matching antigen is unknown.

The junction had 12 bases not matched to a gene; V was cut back by 0 bases and J by 4 bases. Germline values: CDR1 ENHRY, CDR2 SYGVKD. The CDR3 is made up of 19 amino acids. V gene TRBV10-3 combines with J gene TRBJ2-6; 7 bases fit TRBD2. The origin of this receptor is a woman aged 40-49 years in good health and CMV-seropositive. The sample taken for sequencing was PBMCs. The CDR3 nucleotides are TGTGCCATCAGTGAGTCGAGATTAGCGGGTACGACGGGGGCCAACGTCCTGACTTTC. This translates into CAISESRLAGTTGANVLTF.